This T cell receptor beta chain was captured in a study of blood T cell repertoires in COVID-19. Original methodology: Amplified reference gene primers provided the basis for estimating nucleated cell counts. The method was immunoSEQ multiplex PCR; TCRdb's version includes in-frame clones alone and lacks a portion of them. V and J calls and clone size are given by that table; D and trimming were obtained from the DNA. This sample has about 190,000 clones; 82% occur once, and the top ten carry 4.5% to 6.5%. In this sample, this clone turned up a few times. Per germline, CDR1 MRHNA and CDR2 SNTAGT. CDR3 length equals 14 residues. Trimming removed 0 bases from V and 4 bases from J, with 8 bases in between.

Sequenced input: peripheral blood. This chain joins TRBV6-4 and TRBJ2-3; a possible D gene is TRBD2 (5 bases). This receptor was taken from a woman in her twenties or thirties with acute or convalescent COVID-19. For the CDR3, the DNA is TGTGCCAGCAGTGACTCGACGGGGTCAGATACGCAGTATTTT. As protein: CASSDSTGSDTQYF.